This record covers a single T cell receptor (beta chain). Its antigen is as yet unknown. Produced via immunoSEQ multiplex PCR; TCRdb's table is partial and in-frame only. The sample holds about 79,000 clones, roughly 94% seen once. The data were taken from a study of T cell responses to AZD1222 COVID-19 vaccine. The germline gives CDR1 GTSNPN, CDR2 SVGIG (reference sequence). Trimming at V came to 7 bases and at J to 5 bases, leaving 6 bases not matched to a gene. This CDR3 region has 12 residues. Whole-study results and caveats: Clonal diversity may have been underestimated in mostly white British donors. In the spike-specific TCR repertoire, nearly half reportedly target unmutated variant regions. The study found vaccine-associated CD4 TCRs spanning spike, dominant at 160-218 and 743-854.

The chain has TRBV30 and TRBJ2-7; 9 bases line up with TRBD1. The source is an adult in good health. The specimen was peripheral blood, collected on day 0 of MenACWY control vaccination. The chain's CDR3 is CASVDRGHEQYF. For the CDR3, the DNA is TGTGCCTCCGTGGACAGGGGACACGAGCAGTACTTC.